These 32 T cell receptor beta chains share one sample of origin, sequenced in a study of early T cells in non-severe SARS-CoV-2 infection. TCRdb reanalysed the 5' RACE reads using MiXCR and keeps one entry per CDR3 protein. The sample carries tens of thousands of distinct CDR3 sequences, approximately 13% recorded once. The sequenced material came from whole blood. These receptors were taken from an adult who was a healthcare worker with PCR-confirmed SARS-CoV-2 infection or an uninfected control (not recorded which).

The CDR3 DNA follows: TGCAGTGCTCTCCGTGGTAGCGGGAGGGATACGCAGTATTTT. Encoded protein: CSALRGSGRDTQYF. The J gene is TRBJ2-3, the V gene TRBV20-1; 10 bases are a match to TRBD2. Germline V gene lookup returns CDR1 DFQATT and CDR2 SNEGSKA (reference sequence). The J segment lost 6 bases and the V segment lost 5 bases, leaving 8 bases of the junction unmatched. The CDR3 is made up of 14 amino acids.

V is TRBV5-1 and J is TRBJ2-1; D gene uncertain. Trimming cost V 0 bases and J 9 bases, with 16 bases left between them. CDR1 SGHRS and CDR2 YFSETQ come from the germline V gene. The CDR3 has 15 residues. CDR3 in DNA: TGCGCCAGCAGCTTGGAGAGACCCCAGGAAGGTGAGCAGTTCTTC. Translation: CASSLERPQEGEQFF.

The gene calls are TRBV5-1 and TRBJ2-7; TRBD2 matches at 13 bases. This CDR3 has 14 residues. With V trimmed by 3 bases and J by 5 bases, 2 bases remained unmatched. Germline CDR1 and CDR2: SGHRS and YFSETQ. Here the CDR3 reads CASSWTSGGHEQYF. CDR3 bases: TGCGCCAGCAGCTGGACTAGCGGGGGCCACGAGCAGTACTTC.

This clonotype appeared a few times. The rearrangement joins TRBV3-1 to TRBJ2-7, with a weak D call TRBD1 (5 bases). Germline V gene data show CDR1 as LGHDT and CDR2 as YNNKEL (reference sequence). Trimming took off 0 bases at V and 5 bases at J, with 14 bases between the two ends. CDR3 size: 15 residues. CDR3 sequence (DNA): TGTGCCAGCAGCCAAGAGAAAGGGGCTATCGACGAGCAGTACTTC. This translates into CASSQEKGAIDEQYF.

The rearrangement links TRBV29-1 to TRBJ2-3; D is perhaps TRBD2 (6 bases). The CDR3 sequence is 15 residues long. Trimming took 3 bases from V and 4 from J, leaving 17 bases between them. Germline V lookup: CDR1 SQVTM, CDR2 ANQGSEA. The CDR3 protein is CSVDAGSAGPDTQYF. Written as DNA, the CDR3 is TGCAGCGTTGACGCAGGGTCAGCGGGCCCAGATACGCAGTATTTT.

V and J are TRBV20-1 and TRBJ2-3; TRBD2 agrees at 7 bases. CDR3 length equals 14 residues. Germline CDR1 reads DFQATT; CDR2 reads SNEGSKA (reference sequence). CDR3: CRPAGRALRDTQYF. As DNA, the CDR3 is TGCAGGCCCGCGGGGAGGGCCCTCCGAGATACGCAGTATTTT.

The rearrangement uses TRBV29-1 and TRBJ2-1; D possibly matches TRBD1 or TRBD2 (5 bases each). Germline V CDR1 and CDR2: SQVTM, ANQGSEA. With 1 base removed from V and 4 bases from J, the gap between germline ends came to 11 bases. The CDR3 has 14 residues. In DNA form, the CDR3 reads TGCAGCGTTGAAGCGCAGGGCGGGTACAATGAGCAGTTCTTC. Protein product: CSVEAQGGYNEQFF.

This clonotype was detected many times. Written as DNA, the CDR3 is TGTGCCAGCAGTTTATGGGCAGGAGAGGTTGGCTACACCTTC. This gives the protein CASSLWAGEVGYTF. This chain connects TRBV27 to TRBJ1-2; the D is unclear. This CDR3 comprises 14 residues. Between the trimmed V and J ends, which lost 1 base and 7 bases, there was a span of 13 bases. CDR1 is MNHEY and CDR2 is SMNVEV in the germline V gene (reference sequence).

This clonotype has a count of ten or more. CDR3 region: CASSSGTGSDQPQHF. Here the CDR3 DNA reads TGTGCCAGCAGCTCTGGGACAGGGTCGGATCAGCCCCAGCATTTT. The chain carries TRBV7-6 and TRBJ1-5, with 9 bases lining up with TRBD1. This CDR3 comprises 15 residues. Germline V gene sequence: CDR1 SGHVS, CDR2 FNYEAQ. V was clipped by 4 bases and J by 5 bases; unmatched bases: 6. Using reference TRBV7-6 and TRBJ1-5 for the parts outside the CDR3, the full variable domain is GAGVSQSPRYKVTKRGQDVALRCDPISGHVSLYWYRQALGQGPEFLTYFNYEAQQDKSGLPNDRFSAERPEGSISTLTIQRTEQRDSAMYRCASSSGTGSDQPQHFGDGTRLSIL.

This clonotype was counted many times. This chain uses TRBV12-3 or TRBV12-4 with TRBJ1-2; D unresolved. V was cut by 3 bases and J by 2 bases, with 10 bases left in between. The CDR3 is made up of 14 amino acids. CDR3 in amino acids: CASSFESGNYGYTF. CDR3 sequence (DNA): TGTGCCAGCAGTTTTGAAAGTGGGAACTATGGCTACACCTTC.

This clonotype occurred many times. This chain joins TRBV6-5 and TRBJ1-2, with 12 bases matching TRBD1. The CDR3 has 17 residues. Germline-derived CDR1 and CDR2 are MNHEY and SVGAGI. Trimming at V came to 4 bases and at J to 4 bases, leaving 10 bases not matched to a gene. The CDR3 nucleotides read TGTGCCAGCAGTTTTACGGGACAGGGGGCGCGGAGCTATGGCTACACCTTC. Amino acids: CASSFTGQGARSYGYTF.

This clonotype was counted only a few times. The junction differs from germline at one of its ends, possibly a read error. The chain has TRBV28 and TRBJ2-7, with D perhaps given as TRBD1 or TRBD2 (5 bases each). The CDR3 contains 13 residues. Germline V lookup: CDR1 MDHEN, CDR2 SYDVKM. CDR3 sequence: CASSLLTGTSKDF. Here the CDR3 DNA reads TGTGCCAGCAGTTTATTGACCGGGACGTCGAAGGACTTC.

The sample holds many counts of this clonotype. J is TRBJ1-5 and V is TRBV5-5; a weak D match, TRBD1 (5 bases). The CDR3 loop spans 14 amino acids. Trimming left V 1 base short and J 3 bases short, with 8 bases between. CDR1 and CDR2 (germline): SGHKS, YYEKEE (reference sequence). The CDR3 DNA follows: TGTGCCAGCAGCTTGTCGACAGACAATCAGCCCCAGCATTTT. Amino acid sequence: CASSLSTDNQPQHF.

In this sample, this clonotype turned up a few times. J is TRBJ1-1 and V is TRBV20-1, with 7 bases matching TRBD1. V lost 1 base and J lost 7; bases outside the gene matches: 6. Germline CDR1 and CDR2: DFQATT and SNEGSKA (reference sequence). The CDR3 totals 13 residues. As DNA, the CDR3 is TGCAGTGCTAGAGGACAGGGTCGGGGTGAAGCTTTCTTT. Its protein product is CSARGQGRGEAFF.

This clonotype was seen repeatedly, ten times or more. The V gene is TRBV6-4, the J gene TRBJ2-1; 8 nucleotides agree with TRBD2. V lost 3 bases to trimming and J lost 4 bases; unmatched junction nucleotides: 5. Germline CDR1 reads MRHNA; CDR2 reads SNTAGT. The CDR3 loop spans 15 amino acids. Written as DNA, the CDR3 is TGTGCCAGCAGTGAAAGGGCGGGAGGATACAATGAGCAGTTCTTC. This gives the protein CASSERAGGYNEQFF.

The sample holds many counts of this clonotype. CDR3 in DNA: TGTGCCAGCAGCCTCGGGGGACAAGAGACCCAGTACTTC. Encoded protein: CASSLGGQETQYF. The chain is built from TRBV11-2 and TRBJ2-5; tentatively, D is TRBD2 (6 bases). Germline V lookup: CDR1 SGHAT, CDR2 FQNNGV. CDR3 length: 13 amino acids. Trimming stripped 5 bases from V and 2 bases from J, with 9 bases between.

This clonotype was counted a few times. J is TRBJ2-3 and V is TRBV11-2; D gene uncertain. The CDR3 runs 15 residues. Trimming stripped 5 bases from V and 2 bases from J, with 14 bases between. Germline loops: CDR1 SGHAT, CDR2 FQNNGV. The CDR3: CASSRQALNTDTQYF. The CDR3 DNA reads as TGTGCCAGCAGCCGGCAGGCGCTAAACACAGATACGCAGTATTTT.

This clonotype was observed a handful of times. V usage is TRBV20-1 and J usage is TRBJ1-5, with D maybe TRBD1 (6 bases). Between the trimmed V and J ends, which lost 3 bases and 3 bases, there was a span of 12 bases. The germline V gene has CDR1 DFQATT and CDR2 SNEGSKA (reference sequence). This CDR3 contains 14 residues. Here the CDR3 DNA reads TGCAGTGCTAGCCCGACAGGTTTCAATCAGCCCCAGCATTTT. This encodes CSASPTGFNQPQHF.

This clonotype showed up many times. The chain is built from TRBV12-3 or TRBV12-4 and TRBJ1-1; 7 nucleotides match TRBD1. The CDR3 consists of 16 residues. V shed 5 bases and J 4 bases; nucleotides not matched to a gene: 13. The CDR3 nucleotides are TGTGCCAGCAGTCCACAGGGGAGCACGAGGGGCACTGAAGCTTTCTTT. Its translation: CASSPQGSTRGTEAFF.

CDR3 sequence (DNA): TGTGCCAGCAGTTTCCAAGGGGCTAATGAGCAGTTCTTC. It translates to CASSFQGANEQFF. V is TRBV28 and J is TRBJ2-1, with D perhaps TRBD1 (5 bases). V dropped 3 bases and J dropped 7 bases, with 10 bases sitting between them. The CDR3 totals 13 residues. The germline gives CDR1 MDHEN, CDR2 SYDVKM.

This clonotype was recorded many times. The CDR3 DNA follows: TGTGCCAGCAGCTTCCAGGGAGGAACTGAAGCTTTCTTT. Residues: CASSFQGGTEAFF. The V gene is TRBV7-6, the J gene TRBJ1-1; D may be TRBD1 (5 bases). CDR3 length: 13 residues. V lost 3 bases, J lost 5 bases, and 10 bases lay in between. The germline V gene has CDR1 SGHVS and CDR2 FNYEAQ.

This clonotype was seen at least ten times. This chain joins TRBV20-1 and TRBJ2-6; 8 bases are shared with TRBD1. The CDR3 totals 16 residues. Per germline, CDR1 DFQATT and CDR2 SNEGSKA (reference sequence). The CDR3 sequence is CGLGQGPYSGANVLTF. The DNA of the CDR3 is TGCGGGCTCGGACAGGGCCCCTACTCTGGGGCCAACGTCCTGACTTTC.

The table lists this clonotype with a few counts. The chain joins TRBV7-3 to TRBJ2-3; 10 bases are shared with TRBD2. J lost 3 bases, V lost 5 bases, and 2 bases had no gene match. This CDR3 contains 14 residues. CDR1 SGHTA and CDR2 FQGTGA come from the germline V gene. The CDR3 nucleotides are TGTGCCAGCAGCGCTAGCGGGAGAACAGATACGCAGTATTTT. It specifies CASSASGRTDTQYF. Variable domain in full (rest from reference TRBV7-3 and TRBJ2-3): GAGVSQTPSNKVTEKGKYVELRCDPISGHTALYWYRQSLGQGPEFLIYFQGTGAADDSGLPNDRFFAVRPEGSVSTLKIQRTERGDSAVYLCASSASGRTDTQYFGPGTRLTVL.

Ten or more counts support this clonotype. V gene TRBV14 combines with J gene TRBJ1-5, with D unresolved. Per the germline V gene, CDR1 is SGHDN and CDR2 is FVKESK. Deletions cut 4 bases from V and 9 bases from J, with 13 bases between. The CDR3 runs to 13 residues. CDR3 sequence (DNA): TGTGCCAGCAGCCTAACCTTACGTGGGCCCCAGCATTTT. It is translated as CASSLTLRGPQHF.

The gene calls are TRBV13 and TRBJ2-4, with 8 bases that match TRBD1. This CDR3 is built from 14 residues. CDR1 and CDR2 (germline): PRHDT, FYEKMQ (reference sequence). Trimming took 5 bases from V and 8 from J; bases not matched to a gene: 8. In DNA form, the CDR3 reads TGTGCCAGCAGCGTACGACAGGGGACCCACATTCAGTACTTC. It encodes CASSVRQGTHIQYF.

This clonotype was found many times. The V call is TRBV9, the J call TRBJ1-2, with D unclear. CDR3 length: 14 residues. Per germline, CDR1 SGDLS and CDR2 YYNGEE. The V and J ends lost 0 bases and 8 bases respectively, with 14 bases between them. Here the CDR3 reads CASSVAGSSGGYTF. DNA for the CDR3: TGTGCCAGCAGCGTAGCGGGGAGCTCAGGAGGCTACACCTTC.

The rearrangement joins TRBV20-1 to TRBJ2-1, with TRBD1 as a possible D gene (6 bases). Trimming left V 3 bases short and J 0 bases short, with 12 bases between. Germline V gene sequence: CDR1 DFQATT, CDR2 SNEGSKA (reference sequence). The CDR3 runs to 15 residues. The CDR3 is CSASGGETSYNEQFF. The CDR3, as DNA: TGCAGTGCTAGTGGGGGCGAAACCTCCTACAATGAGCAGTTCTTC.

A few counts support this clonotype. V and J are TRBV30 and TRBJ1-3; D remains ambiguous. Germline CDR1 and CDR2: GTSNPN and SVGIG (reference sequence). The germline V and J ends were trimmed by 2 bases and 0 bases, with 5 bases remaining between them. CDR3 length: 13 residues. The DNA for the CDR3 is TGTGCCTGGAGTCGGGTCTCTGGAAACACCATATATTTT. The encoded protein is CAWSRVSGNTIYF.

This clonotype occurred a few times. The CDR3 bases are TGTGCCCGGCGGGCCGATGGCACAGATACGCAGTATTTT. Its translation: CARRADGTDTQYF. This chain joins TRBV30 and TRBJ2-3, with D tentatively TRBD2 (5 bases). Trimming removed 8 bases from V and 1 base from J, with 13 bases in between. The CDR3 consists of 13 residues. CDR1 is GTSNPN, CDR2 SVGIG, per germline (reference sequence).

The gene calls are TRBV28 and TRBJ2-7; D call uncertain. Trimming shortened V by 1 base and J by 3 bases, and 10 bases separated the two germline ends. CDR1 and CDR2 (germline): MDHEN, SYDVKM. The CDR3 runs to 14 residues. CDR3 region: CASSLLGYGYEQYF. The CDR3 nucleotides are TGTGCCAGCAGTTTATTAGGCTATGGCTACGAGCAGTACTTC. Using reference TRBV28 and TRBJ2-7 for the parts outside the CDR3, the full variable domain is DVKVTQSSRYLVKRTGEKVFLECVQDMDHENMFWYRQDPGLGLRLIYFSYDVKMKEKGDIPEGYSVSREKKERFSLILESASTNQTSMYLCASSLLGYGYEQYFGPGTRLTVT.

V usage is TRBV29-1 and J usage is TRBJ2-7; 9 bases align to TRBD1. Trimming took 7 bases from V and 7 from J; bases not matched to a gene: 5. Germline assignment: CDR1 SQVTM and CDR2 ANQGSEA. This CDR3 region has 11 residues. CDR3 nucleotides: TGCAGCGCGGACAGGGGTGGGGAGCAGTACTTC. Its protein is CSADRGGEQYF.

By its share, this clonotype is medium-sized (0.01 to 0.1%). The DNA of the CDR3 is TGTGCCAGCAGCTTAAGGGGTAGCGGAAACAATGAGCAGTTCTTC. It specifies CASSLRGSGNNEQFF. The chain joins TRBV7-3 to TRBJ2-1; D is perhaps TRBD2 (6 bases). The CDR3 contains 15 residues. The ends were cut back, 1 base at V and 5 bases at J, with 12 bases in the middle. Germline CDR1 reads SGHTA; CDR2 reads FQGTGA.